A single sample is the source of the 28 T cell receptor beta chains below, sequenced in a study of cytomegalovirus exposure and HLA in healthy donors (dated by TCRdb to 2017 to 2019). Library generation was performed with the immunoSEQ multiplex PCR assay. For the multiplex PCR, a mixture combining 60 forward primers for TCR Vbeta segments and 13 reverse primers for TCR Jbeta segments was used. Entries here come from immuneACCESS through TCRdb and include only in-frame sequences with V and J called. Some clones fail to appear in such tables; in the studies checked, an unresolved V gene covers under half of the shortfall, and the cause of the remainder is unknown. The sample has roughly 180,000 clones on record, around 75% of them singletons. The leading ten clones occupy around 2.6% of the sample. Sequences were obtained from PBMCs. The receptors were sampled from a female donor in good health and CMV-seronegative.

The chain combines TRBV6-5 with TRBJ1-5; weak D call: TRBD1 (5 bases). CDR1 is MNHEY, CDR2 SVGAGI, per germline. The CDR3 contains 14 residues. V lost 6 bases and J lost 0, with 9 bases in between. The CDR3 loop is CASRPGGSNQPQHF. The DNA of the CDR3 is TGTGCCAGCAGGCCCGGGGGTAGCAATCAGCCCCAGCATTTT.

This clone was counted a few times. The chain employs TRBV6-4 and TRBJ2-3; 8 bases are a match to TRBD2. J gave up 8 bases and V 4 bases, and 5 bases lay outside the gene matches. Germline V gene lookup returns CDR1 MRHNA and CDR2 SNTAGT. CDR3 size: 13 residues. CDR3 amino acids: CASSGTAGGTQYF. DNA for the CDR3: TGTGCCAGCAGTGGGACTGCGGGGGGTACGCAGTATTTT.

V and J are TRBV6-6 and TRBJ1-1, with a weak D call TRBD1 (6 bases). The CDR3 covers 13 residues. The V end was cut by 6 bases, the J end by 6 bases, with 14 bases between. The V gene's germline CDR1 is MNHNY and CDR2 SVGAGI (reference sequence). Here the CDR3 reads CASRWEGGAEAFF. The CDR3 coding sequence is TGTGCCAGCAGGTGGGAAGGGGGAGCTGAAGCTTTCTTT.

This clone has just one count. DNA for the CDR3: TGCAGTGCTAGTGTCGCCTACGAGCAGTACTTC. Translating it yields CSASVAYEQYF. The V gene is TRBV20-1, the J gene TRBJ2-7; D uncertain. The CDR3 covers 11 residues. Germline V gives CDR1 DFQATT, CDR2 SNEGSKA (reference sequence). Deletions cut 3 bases from V and 2 bases from J, with 5 bases between.

The chain couples TRBV4-1 to TRBJ2-7; TRBD1 aligns across 7 bases. CDR3 length: 14 residues. CDR1 and CDR2 (germline): MGHRA, YSYEKL. The V and J ends lost 1 base and 2 bases, in that order; junction bases with no gene match: 2. DNA of the CDR3: TGCGCCAGCAGCCAAGGGGACAGTCCCTACGAGCAGTACTTC. It specifies CASSQGDSPYEQYF.

This rearrangement joins TRBV7-2 to TRBJ2-7; 14 nucleotides line up with TRBD2. The germline CDR1 and CDR2 sequences are SGHTA and FQGNSA. The J segment lost 3 bases and the V segment lost 5 bases, leaving 3 bases of the junction unmatched. This CDR3 has 15 residues. CDR3 amino acids: CASSPGLAGGYEQYF. DNA for the CDR3: TGTGCCAGCAGCCCCGGACTAGCGGGGGGCTACGAGCAGTACTTC.

This clone was found a few times. The chain carries TRBV10-3 and TRBJ2-5; D gene uncertain. Germline values: CDR1 ENHRY, CDR2 SYGVKD. V was shortened by 6 bases and J by 0 bases, with 5 bases between the two germline ends. The CDR3 is 12 residues long. CDR3 amino acids: CAISGYQETQYF. CDR3 sequence (DNA): TGTGCCATCAGCGGGTACCAAGAGACCCAGTACTTC.

The chain recombines TRBV19 with TRBJ1-1; 7 bases are shared with TRBD1. Germline V gene data show CDR1 as LNHDA and CDR2 as SQIVND (reference sequence). The CDR3 consists of 17 residues. The V segment lost 3 bases and the J segment 4 bases; nucleotides outside the gene matches: 14. The CDR3 nucleotides read TGTGCCAGTAGTATCCCACAGGGGCTAAATAGGGGCACTGAAGCTTTCTTT. Protein sequence: CASSIPQGLNRGTEAFF.

This sequence joins TRBV11-3 and TRBJ2-3, with unresolved D. CDR1 and CDR2 (germline): SGHNT, YENEEA. CDR3 length equals 17 residues. Trimming cost V 6 bases and J 1 base, with 20 bases left between them. The CDR3 DNA sequence: TGTGCCAGCAGTCGACAACAGCCCCCCGGCGGCACAGATACGCAGTATTTT. Its translation: CASSRQQPPGGTDTQYF.

The chain has TRBV7-9 and TRBJ2-1; D is perhaps TRBD2 (6 bases). CDR3 length: 14 residues. Deletions cut 5 bases from V and 7 bases from J, with 15 bases between. CDR1 and CDR2 from the germline V gene are SEHNR and FQNEAQ (reference sequence). This chain's CDR3 is CASSGPGTGNEQFF. In nucleotides, the CDR3 is TGTGCCAGCAGCGGCCCCGGGACTGGGAATGAGCAGTTCTTC.

The V and J genes are TRBV10-3 and TRBJ2-7; 13 nucleotides line up with TRBD2. Germline CDR1 ENHRY, CDR2 SYGVKD. This CDR3 spans 14 amino acids. V shed 6 bases and J 4 bases; nucleotides not matched to a gene: 3. CDR3 DNA sequence: TGTGCCATCAGAGGGACTAGCGGGACGTACGAGCAGTACTTC. It is translated as CAIRGTSGTYEQYF.

In this sample, this clone turned up a few times. The chain has TRBV11-3 and TRBJ2-5, with TRBD1 as a possible D gene (5 bases). The V gene's germline CDR1 is SGHNT and CDR2 YENEEA. The CDR3 length is 13 residues. Trimming removed 1 base at V and 2 bases at J, with 5 bases between. CDR3 DNA sequence: TGTGCCAGCAGCTTAGGACAGCAAGAGACCCAGTACTTC. Its protein is CASSLGQQETQYF.

This CDR3 is CASSTHDRDQETQYF. The CDR3 DNA reads TGTGCCAGCAGCACGCACGACAGGGACCAAGAGACCCAGTACTTC. V usage is TRBV7-9 and J usage is TRBJ2-5; 7 bases fit TRBD1. Per the germline V gene, CDR1 is SEHNR and CDR2 is FQNEAQ (reference sequence). This CDR3 has 15 amino acids. V lost 5 bases to trimming and J lost 0 bases; unmatched junction nucleotides: 6.

This chain links TRBV10-3 with TRBJ2-3, with 8 bases aligning to TRBD1. Trimming removed 10 bases from V and 3 bases from J; junction bases left unmatched: 6. The germline gives CDR1 ENHRY, CDR2 SYGVKD. The CDR3 spans 13 residues. As DNA, the CDR3 is TGTGCCACCGCAGGGGGCAAGACAGATACGCAGTATTTT. Translation: CATAGGKTDTQYF.

This chain uses TRBV7-8 with TRBJ1-6; 7 bases map to TRBD1. This CDR3 has 15 amino acids. Trimming removed 2 bases from V and 10 bases from J; junction bases left unmatched: 8. Germline CDR1 is SGHVS and CDR2 is FQNEAQ. The CDR3 region has the DNA TGTGCCAGCAGCTTATCCGCGACAGGGCTGTCACCCCTCCACTTT. It translates to CASSLSATGLSPLHF. Full variable domain (remainder filled in from reference TRBV7-8 and TRBJ1-6): GAGVSQSPRYKVAKRGQDVALRCDPISGHVSLFWYQQALGQGPEFLTYFQNEAQLDKSGLPSDRFFAERPEGSVSTLKIQRTQQEDSAVYLCASSLSATGLSPLHFGNGTRLTVT.

The V gene is TRBV28, the J gene TRBJ1-5, with a possible D match to TRBD1 (6 bases). Germline CDR1 reads MDHEN; CDR2 reads SYDVKM. The V gene lost 8 bases and the J gene lost 6 bases, with 14 bases spanning the gap. The CDR3 spans 13 residues. CDR3 residues: CASGLQGPQPQHF. For the CDR3, the DNA is TGTGCCAGCGGCCTGCAGGGGCCTCAGCCCCAGCATTTT.

The chain joins TRBV30 to TRBJ1-2; D unclear. Trimming left V 5 bases short and J 1 base short, with 8 bases between. The CDR3 covers 12 residues. In germline, CDR1 is GTSNPN, CDR2 SVGIG (reference sequence). The CDR3 spells CAWHEGNYGYTF. CDR3 in DNA: TGTGCCTGGCATGAGGGTAACTATGGCTACACCTTC.

The chain links TRBV7-6 to TRBJ2-3; TRBD2 aligns across 10 bases. The CDR3 has 16 residues. The V and J ends lost 3 bases and 3 bases, in that order; junction bases with no gene match: 6. In germline, CDR1 is SGHVS, CDR2 FNYEAQ. The CDR3 here is CASSLGDSGGTDTQYF. CDR3 nucleotides: TGTGCCAGCAGCTTGGGGGATAGCGGGGGGACAGATACGCAGTATTTT.

The chain joins TRBV7-2 to TRBJ2-2, with 9 nucleotides matching TRBD2. Germline assignment: CDR1 SGHTA and CDR2 FQGNSA. The V gene end was trimmed by 0 bases and the J gene end by 5 bases; junction bases not matched to a gene: 4. The CDR3 loop spans 16 amino acids. CDR3 amino acids: CASSLAGSGGTGELFF. The CDR3 bases are TGTGCCAGCAGCTTAGCGGGTAGCGGGGGTACCGGGGAGCTGTTTTTT. Full variable domain (missing parts from reference TRBV7-2 and TRBJ2-2): GAGVSQSPSNKVTEKGKDVELRCDPISGHTALYWYRQSLGQGLEFLIYFQGNSAPDKSGLPSDRFSAERTGGSVSTLTIQRTQQEDSAVYLCASSLAGSGGTGELFFGEGSRLTVL.

The J gene is TRBJ2-5, the V gene TRBV6-6; 8 nucleotides agree with TRBD2. V lost 2 bases to trimming and J lost 3 bases; unmatched junction nucleotides: 8. CDR3 length equals 16 residues. Germline V lookup: CDR1 MNHNY, CDR2 SVGAGI (reference sequence). CDR3 loop: CASSYGRGAKKETQYF. DNA of the CDR3: TGTGCCAGCAGTTACGGGCGGGGGGCAAAAAAAGAGACCCAGTACTTC.

This clone was seen a few times. The chain uses TRBV19 and TRBJ2-7; a possible D gene is TRBD2 (5 bases). CDR3 length: 13 residues. Germline values: CDR1 LNHDA, CDR2 SQIVND (reference sequence). V dropped 4 bases and J dropped 1 base, with 8 bases sitting between them. The CDR3 DNA sequence: TGTGCCAGTAGTAACGGGGAGTCCTACGAGCAGTACTTC. Its translation is CASSNGESYEQYF.

This chain uses TRBV30 with TRBJ2-2; TRBD1 is a possible D gene (6 bases). CDR3 size: 13 residues. The V and J ends lost 8 bases and 5 bases respectively, with 15 bases between them. The germline gives CDR1 GTSNPN, CDR2 SVGIG (reference sequence). The CDR3 DNA is TGTGCCGGACCCGGGACAATTACCGGGGAGCTGTTTTTT. It encodes CAGPGTITGELFF.

Here the CDR3 reads CASNPRGGGTDTQYF. As DNA, the CDR3 is TGCGCCAGCAATCCGAGGGGCGGGGGGACAGATACGCAGTATTTT. The chain employs TRBV5-1 and TRBJ2-3, with 8 bases that match TRBD2. V shed 6 bases and J 3 bases; nucleotides not matched to a gene: 9. The CDR3 runs to 15 residues. Germline CDR1 and CDR2: SGHRS and YFSETQ.

The chain links TRBV5-1 to TRBJ1-6, with TRBD1 matching 9 bases. The CDR3 covers 13 residues. The germline gives CDR1 SGHRS, CDR2 YFSETQ. The V and J ends lost 6 bases and 7 bases, in that order; junction bases with no gene match: 2. CDR3 sequence reads: CASTGTGNSPLHF. The CDR3 nucleotides are TGCGCCAGCACCGGGACAGGGAATTCACCCCTCCACTTT.

The chain combines TRBV4-1 with TRBJ2-5; TRBD2 matches at 10 bases. The length of the CDR3 is 17 residues. V lost 3 bases, J lost 4 bases, and 11 bases stayed unmatched. Germline V CDR1 and CDR2: MGHRA, YSYEKL. Here the CDR3 DNA reads TGCGCCAGCAGCCAGGAGGCGGTAGCGGGGGGTATAGAGACCCAGTACTTC. Amino acid sequence: CASSQEAVAGGIETQYF.

The chain couples TRBV28 to TRBJ1-2; tentative D call: TRBD1 (6 bases). This CDR3 spans 14 amino acids. Deletions cut 6 bases from V and 4 bases from J, with 15 bases between. The germline gives CDR1 MDHEN, CDR2 SYDVKM. CDR3: CASSPRTVSYGYTF. DNA of the CDR3: TGTGCCAGCAGCCCCCGGACAGTGAGCTATGGCTACACCTTC.

J is TRBJ2-1 and V is TRBV29-1; 9 nucleotides match TRBD2. The CDR3 contains 13 residues. J lost 9 bases, V lost 3 bases, and 6 bases had no gene match. The germline V gene encodes CDR1 SQVTM and CDR2 ANQGSEA. CDR3 sequence (DNA): TGCAGCGTTGATGATAGCGGGAGCACTGAGCAGTTCTTC. It translates to CSVDDSGSTEQFF.

This clone has just one count. This sequence joins TRBV18 and TRBJ1-4, with D perhaps TRBD1 (6 bases). The CDR3 is 13 residues long. Germline V gene data show CDR1 as KGHSH and CDR2 as LQKENI. Trimming shortened V by 2 bases and J by 8 bases, and 9 bases separated the two germline ends. The CDR3 DNA sequence: TGTGCCAGCTCACCAGACAGGAACGAAAAACTGTTTTTT. Protein sequence: CASSPDRNEKLFF.